Described below is a single T cell receptor beta chain sequence and its context. Its antigen is undetermined. This entry comes from a study of T cells after yellow fever vaccination. TCRdb itself ran the 5' RACE reads through MiXCR, one entry per CDR3 protein. The sample shows hundreds of thousands of distinct CDR3 sequences, about 15% of them seen only once. Trimming took off 5 bases at V and 5 bases at J, with 15 bases between the two ends. Looked up from germline, CDR1 is ENHRY and CDR2 is SYGVKD. The CDR3 contains 14 residues. General study points: Contaminating bulk clonotypes could be abundant in FACS-sorted repertoires. The secondary response was weaker but peaked faster, day 5 versus 15.

This sample comprised PBMCs, obtained 4 to 5 days after the first yellow fever vaccination. This TCR came from a man younger than 35 who received the YFV17D yellow fever vaccine. The chain recombines TRBV10-3 with TRBJ1-2; D not certain. CDR3 sequence reads: CAISPRTGNYGYTF. The CDR3 bases are TGTGCCATCAGTCCGCGGACGGGCAATTATGGCTACACCTTC.